The 6 T cell receptor beta chains below all came from one sample that was sequenced in a study of Ad26.COV2.S vaccination and SARS-CoV-2 variants (dated by TCRdb to about 2021). This sample's treatment or condition label indicates: approximately 18 received Ad26.COV2.S at low or high dose, single or two shots; about 5 received placebo; per-sample allocation not given. For vaccine and placebo recipients, repertoires were sequenced using samples collected on day 63 after the first injection. Receptor amplification or capture employed the immunoSEQ multiplex PCR assay. TCRdb carries this immuneACCESS record with in-frame sequences only. Its versions omit some clonotypes, under half of them owing to an unresolved V gene in the studies checked, with the rest unexplained. The sample table contains a few hundred thousand clones; only one count was recorded for about four fifths of them. Together, the top ten hold more than 7% of the sample.

This specimen consisted of peripheral blood, obtained in a trial of Ad26.COV2.S vaccine versus placebo. These receptor sequences come from a person between 18 and 65 years old who received the Ad26.COV2.S COVID-19 vaccine or a placebo.

The V call is TRBV12-3 or TRBV12-4, the J call TRBJ2-2, with unresolved D. The CDR3 is made up of 12 amino acids. The V gene lost 0 bases and the J gene lost 9 bases, with 5 bases spanning the gap. The CDR3 region has the DNA TGTGCCAGCAGTTTAGCGCGCCGGGAGCTGTTTTTT. Translating it yields CASSLARRELFF.

Comments on this clone: Other nucleotide sequences in the sample specify the same CDR3. This chain links TRBV30 with TRBJ1-3; no reliable D call. V was pared by 0 bases and J by 5 bases, with 8 bases between. The CDR3 extends over 13 amino acids. Looked up from germline, CDR1 is GTSNPN and CDR2 is SVGIG (reference sequence). CDR3 sequence reads: CAWSVNGRNTIYF. The CDR3 bases are TGTGCCTGGAGTGTCAATGGGCGAAACACCATATATTTT.

The chain joins TRBV19 to TRBJ1-1; 8 bases match TRBD1. Germline CDR1 and CDR2: LNHDA and SQIVND (reference sequence). Trimming at V came to 5 bases and at J to 1 base, leaving 3 bases not matched to a gene. The length of the CDR3 is 14 residues. CDR3 residues: CASSWDRSNTEAFF. The CDR3 DNA is TGTGCCAGTAGTTGGGACAGGTCGAACACTGAAGCTTTCTTT.

The chain uses TRBV6-5 and TRBJ2-1; D possibly corresponds to TRBD2 (6 bases). The CDR3 runs 13 residues. V was trimmed by 6 bases and J by 3 bases, leaving 9 bases between them. Germline-derived CDR1 and CDR2 are MNHEY and SVGAGI. As DNA, the CDR3 is TGTGCCAGCAGAGGGACTCGCTACAATGAGCAGTTCTTC. Amino acids: CASRGTRYNEQFF.

The chain is built from TRBV10-1 and TRBJ2-4; D gene ambiguous. CDR3 size: 15 residues. With 2 bases removed from V and 2 bases from J, the gap between germline ends came to 10 bases. Germline V gene data show CDR1 as WNHNN and CDR2 as SYGVQD (reference sequence). In nucleotides, the CDR3 is TGCGCCAGCAGTGAGGGCGGCGAATCCAAAAACATTCAGTACTTC. This codes for CASSEGGESKNIQYF.

This sequence joins TRBV29-1 and TRBJ1-5; no clear D. V was pared by 8 bases and J by 6 bases, with 17 bases between. Germline CDR1 is SQVTM and CDR2 is ANQGSEA. This CDR3 is 13 amino acids long. The CDR3 DNA is TGCAGCACAGTTGAGGGCCTCAGTCAGCCCCAGCATTTT. It is translated as CSTVEGLSQPQHF. The complete variable domain, with remaining parts taken from reference TRBV29-1 and TRBJ1-5, reads SAVISQKPSRDICQRGTSLTIQCQVDSQVTMMFWYRQQPGQSLTLIATANQGSEATYESGFVIDKFPISRPNLTFSTLTVSNMSPEDSSIYLCSTVEGLSQPQHFGDGTRLSIL.